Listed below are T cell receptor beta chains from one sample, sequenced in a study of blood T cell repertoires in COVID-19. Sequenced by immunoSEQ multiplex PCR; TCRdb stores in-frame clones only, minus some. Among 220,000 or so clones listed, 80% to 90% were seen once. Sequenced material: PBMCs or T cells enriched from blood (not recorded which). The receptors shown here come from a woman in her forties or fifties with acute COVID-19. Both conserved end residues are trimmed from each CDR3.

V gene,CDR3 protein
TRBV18,ASSPGTGVTGELF
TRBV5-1,ASSLGAGTQETQY
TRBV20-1,SASPTSGRASEQF
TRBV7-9,ASSEQGSSGNTIY
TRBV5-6,ASSWGQGSYEQY
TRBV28,ASSLLGRANSPLH
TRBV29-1,SVARTASYEQY
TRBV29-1,SVVTPNRGYT
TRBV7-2,ASSLRLAGATYEQY
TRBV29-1,SVGRRGGSGIGTQY
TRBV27,ASSSPGQGAYGYT
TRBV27,ASNLAGGGETQY
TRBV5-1,ASSLTPDRGLRNNYGYT
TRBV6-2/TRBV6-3,ASSYRTGVWETQY
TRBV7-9,ASSPPREGRPT
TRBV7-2,ASSERQGEYEQY
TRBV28,ASSLWTSSLEQY
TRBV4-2,ASSQDGQGFSNYGYT
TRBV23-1,ATFPIGPSNVGELF
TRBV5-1,ASSWTSGSGDTQY
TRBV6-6,ASSPIGDRGRGSNQPQH
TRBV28,ASSPLDRGKVDTQY
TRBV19,ASSIAQENTEAF
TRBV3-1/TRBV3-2,ASRDGASGSEQY
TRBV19,ASSQQAYYYEQY
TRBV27,ASSRQANEKLF
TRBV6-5,ASSYTLQGANYGYT
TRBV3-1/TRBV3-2,ASSHNSVSSYNEQF
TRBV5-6,ASSIGSPYEQY
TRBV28,ASFNGVLQLQF
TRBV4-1,ASSRGREGSYEQY
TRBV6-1,ASSEGTATNEKLF
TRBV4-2,ASSPGQGMNYGYT
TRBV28,ASQYNRDSNEKLF
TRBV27,ASSPTSSNYGYT
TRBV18,ASSPGTSGSRITDTQY
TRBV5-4,ASSFGGGGQPQH
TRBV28,ASSYPGGGETQY
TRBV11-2,ASSLWTSGRSDTQY
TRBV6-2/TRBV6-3,ASSRQISSYNEQF
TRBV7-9,ASNPGGSSYEQY
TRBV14,ASSETSGRNEQF
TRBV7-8,ASSYTGQRNQPQH
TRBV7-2,ASSSTGSFGYT
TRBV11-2,ASSLPGNQPQH
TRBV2,ASRQTASNQPQH
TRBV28,ASIGAGAVKETQY
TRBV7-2,ASSSQGAISPLH